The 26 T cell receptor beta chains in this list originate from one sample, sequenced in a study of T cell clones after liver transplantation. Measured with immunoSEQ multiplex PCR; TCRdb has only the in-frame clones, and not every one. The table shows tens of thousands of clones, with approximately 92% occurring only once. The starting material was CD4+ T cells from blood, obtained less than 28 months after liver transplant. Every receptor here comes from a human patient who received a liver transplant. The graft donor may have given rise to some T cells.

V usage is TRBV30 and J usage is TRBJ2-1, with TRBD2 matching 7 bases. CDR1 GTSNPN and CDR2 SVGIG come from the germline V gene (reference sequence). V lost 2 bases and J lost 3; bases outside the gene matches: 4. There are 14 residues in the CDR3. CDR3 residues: CAWSLTGGYNEQFF. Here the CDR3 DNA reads TGTGCCTGGAGTCTAACGGGAGGCTACAATGAGCAGTTCTTC.

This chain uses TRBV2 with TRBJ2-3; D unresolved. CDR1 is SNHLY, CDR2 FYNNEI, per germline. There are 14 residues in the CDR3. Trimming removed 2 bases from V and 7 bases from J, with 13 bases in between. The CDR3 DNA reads TGTGCCAGCAGTGAAAGGGCCTACGCCAATACGCAGTATTTT. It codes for CASSERAYANTQYF.

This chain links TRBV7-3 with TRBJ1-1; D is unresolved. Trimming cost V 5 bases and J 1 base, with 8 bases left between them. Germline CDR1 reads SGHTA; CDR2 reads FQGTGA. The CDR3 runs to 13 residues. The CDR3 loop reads CASSPGRNTEAFF. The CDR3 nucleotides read TGTGCCAGCAGCCCCGGACGGAACACTGAAGCTTTCTTT.

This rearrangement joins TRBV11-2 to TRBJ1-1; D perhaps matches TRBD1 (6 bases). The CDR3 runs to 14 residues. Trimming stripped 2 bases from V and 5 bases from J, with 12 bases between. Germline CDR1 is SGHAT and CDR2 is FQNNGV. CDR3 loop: CASSLQGSRTEAFF. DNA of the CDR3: TGTGCCAGCAGCTTACAGGGGTCGCGGACTGAAGCTTTCTTT.

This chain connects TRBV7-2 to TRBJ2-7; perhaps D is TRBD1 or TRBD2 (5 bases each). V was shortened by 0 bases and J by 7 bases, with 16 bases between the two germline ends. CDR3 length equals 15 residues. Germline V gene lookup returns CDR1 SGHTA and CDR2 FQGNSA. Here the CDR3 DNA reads TGTGCCAGCAGCTTAGCAATTACGCAGGGAGTGGAGCAGTACTTC. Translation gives CASSLAITQGVEQYF.

CDR3 DNA: TGTGCCAGCAGCTTTTCCAGGACAGAAGAGACCCAGTACTTC. Its translation: CASSFSRTEETQYF. The chain is built from TRBV5-5 and TRBJ2-5; D is possibly TRBD1 (6 bases). V lost 2 bases to trimming and J lost 3 bases, with 11 bases between them. Germline-derived CDR1 and CDR2 are SGHKS and YYEKEE (reference sequence). The CDR3 is made up of 14 amino acids.

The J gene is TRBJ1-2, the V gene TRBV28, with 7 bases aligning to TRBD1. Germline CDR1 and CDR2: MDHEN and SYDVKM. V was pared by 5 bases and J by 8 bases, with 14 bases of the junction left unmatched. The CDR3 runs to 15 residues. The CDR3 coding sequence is TGTGCCAGCAGTCTCATACAGGGGCCAACTATCGGCTACACCTTC. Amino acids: CASSLIQGPTIGYTF.

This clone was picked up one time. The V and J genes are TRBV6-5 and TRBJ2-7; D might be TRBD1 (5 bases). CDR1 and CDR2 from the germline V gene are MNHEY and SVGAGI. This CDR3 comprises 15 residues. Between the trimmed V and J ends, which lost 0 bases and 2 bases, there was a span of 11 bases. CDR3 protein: CASSYSGHQTYEQYF. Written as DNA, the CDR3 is TGTGCCAGCAGTTACTCTGGACACCAAACCTACGAGCAGTACTTC.

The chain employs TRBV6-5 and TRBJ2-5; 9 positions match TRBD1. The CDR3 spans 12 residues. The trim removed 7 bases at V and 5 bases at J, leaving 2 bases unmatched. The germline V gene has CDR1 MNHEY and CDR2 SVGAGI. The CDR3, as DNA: TGTGCCAGCAACGACAGGGGGGAGACCCAGTACTTC. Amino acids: CASNDRGETQYF.

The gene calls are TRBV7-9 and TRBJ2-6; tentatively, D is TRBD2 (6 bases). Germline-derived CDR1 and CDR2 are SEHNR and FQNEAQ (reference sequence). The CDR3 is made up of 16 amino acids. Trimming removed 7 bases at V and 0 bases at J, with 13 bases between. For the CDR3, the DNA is TGTGCCAGCACCTCTTCGGGAGTCTCTGGGGCCAACGTCCTGACTTTC. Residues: CASTSSGVSGANVLTF.

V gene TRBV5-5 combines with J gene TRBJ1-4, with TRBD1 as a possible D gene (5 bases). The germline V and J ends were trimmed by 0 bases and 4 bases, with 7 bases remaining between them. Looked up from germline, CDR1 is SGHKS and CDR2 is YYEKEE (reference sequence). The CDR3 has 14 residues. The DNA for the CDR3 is TGTGCCAGCAGCTTGGGACAGTTTAATGAAAAACTGTTTTTT. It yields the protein CASSLGQFNEKLFF.

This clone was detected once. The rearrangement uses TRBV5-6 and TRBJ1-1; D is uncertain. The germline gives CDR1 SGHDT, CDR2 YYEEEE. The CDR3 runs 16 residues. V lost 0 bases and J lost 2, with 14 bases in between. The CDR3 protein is CASSLVEVAKNTEAFF. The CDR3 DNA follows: TGTGCCAGCAGCTTGGTAGAGGTTGCCAAAAACACTGAAGCTTTCTTT.

CDR3 bases: TGTGCAAGTCGCTTACCTGACAGGGTTAGGTACTTC. It translates to CASRLPDRVRYF. The chain couples TRBV12-2 to TRBJ2-5; the table's D call TRBD1 went unverified against the DNA. TRBV12-2 is listed as a pseudogene. The length of the CDR3 is 12 residues.

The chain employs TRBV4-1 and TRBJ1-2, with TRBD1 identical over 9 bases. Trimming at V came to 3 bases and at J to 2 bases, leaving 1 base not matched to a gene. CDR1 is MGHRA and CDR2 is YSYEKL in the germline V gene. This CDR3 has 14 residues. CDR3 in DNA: TGCGCCAGCAGCCAGGACAGGGGAAACTATGGCTACACCTTC. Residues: CASSQDRGNYGYTF.

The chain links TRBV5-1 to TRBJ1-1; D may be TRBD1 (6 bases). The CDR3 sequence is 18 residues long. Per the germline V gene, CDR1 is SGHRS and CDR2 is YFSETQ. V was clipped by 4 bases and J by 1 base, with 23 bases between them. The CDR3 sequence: CASSTGLKGKGENTEAFF. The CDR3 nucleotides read TGCGCCAGCAGCACCGGCCTTAAGGGTAAGGGGGAGAACACTGAAGCTTTCTTT.

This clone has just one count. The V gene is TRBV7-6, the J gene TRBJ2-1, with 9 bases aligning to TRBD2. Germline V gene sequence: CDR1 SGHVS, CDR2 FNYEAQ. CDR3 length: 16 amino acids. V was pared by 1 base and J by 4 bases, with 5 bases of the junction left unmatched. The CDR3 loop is CASSLDWLAGYNEQFF. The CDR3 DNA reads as TGTGCCAGCAGCTTAGATTGGCTAGCGGGATACAATGAGCAGTTCTTC.

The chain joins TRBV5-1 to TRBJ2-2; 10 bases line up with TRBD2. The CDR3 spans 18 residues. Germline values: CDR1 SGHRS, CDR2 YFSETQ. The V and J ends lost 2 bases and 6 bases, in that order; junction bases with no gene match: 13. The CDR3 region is CASSLSDSGRPASGELFF. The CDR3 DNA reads TGCGCCAGCAGCTTATCCGATAGCGGGAGGCCGGCCTCCGGGGAGCTGTTTTTT.

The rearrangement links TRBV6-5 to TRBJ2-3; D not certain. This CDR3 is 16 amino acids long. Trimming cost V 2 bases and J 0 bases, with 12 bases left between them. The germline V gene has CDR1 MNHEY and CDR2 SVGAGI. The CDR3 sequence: CASSYEPRHSTDTQYF. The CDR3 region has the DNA TGTGCCAGCAGTTACGAACCTAGACATAGCACAGATACGCAGTATTTT.

This CDR3 is CASSSGTALGYTF. CDR3 coding DNA: TGTGCCAGCAGTTCCGGGACCGCCCTTGGCTACACCTTC. The chain joins TRBV28 to TRBJ1-2, with D tentatively TRBD1 (5 bases). CDR3 length: 13 amino acids. Germline V gives CDR1 MDHEN, CDR2 SYDVKM. V lost 4 bases to trimming and J lost 7 bases, with 13 bases between them.

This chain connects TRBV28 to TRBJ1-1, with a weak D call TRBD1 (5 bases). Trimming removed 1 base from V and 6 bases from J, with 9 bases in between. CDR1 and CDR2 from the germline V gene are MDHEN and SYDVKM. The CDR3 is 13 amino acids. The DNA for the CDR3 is TGTGCCAGCAGTTTATTACAGGCCTCTGAAGCTTTCTTT. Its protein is CASSLLQASEAFF. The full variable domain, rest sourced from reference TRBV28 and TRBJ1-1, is DVKVTQSSRYLVKRTGEKVFLECVQDMDHENMFWYRQDPGLGLRLIYFSYDVKMKEKGDIPEGYSVSREKKERFSLILESASTNQTSMYLCASSLLQASEAFFGQGTRLTVV.

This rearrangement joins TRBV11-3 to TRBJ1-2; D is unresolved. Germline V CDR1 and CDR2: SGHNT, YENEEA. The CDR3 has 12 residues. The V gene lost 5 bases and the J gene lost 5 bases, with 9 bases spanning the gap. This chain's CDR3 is CASSVGQYGYTF. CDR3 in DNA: TGTGCCAGCAGCGTAGGCCAGTATGGCTACACCTTC.

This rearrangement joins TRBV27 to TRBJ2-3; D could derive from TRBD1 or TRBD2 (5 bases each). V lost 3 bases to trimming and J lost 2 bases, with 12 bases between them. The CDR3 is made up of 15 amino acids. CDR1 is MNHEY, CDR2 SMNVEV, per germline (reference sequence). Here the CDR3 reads CASSFLGPNTDTQYF. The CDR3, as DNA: TGTGCCAGCAGTTTCTTGGGACCCAACACAGATACGCAGTATTTT.

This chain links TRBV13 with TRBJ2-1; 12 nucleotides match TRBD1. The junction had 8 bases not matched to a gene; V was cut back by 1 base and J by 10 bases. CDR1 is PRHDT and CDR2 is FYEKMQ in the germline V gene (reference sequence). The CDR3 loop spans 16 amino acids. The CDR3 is CASSLDWGQGAREQFF. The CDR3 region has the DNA TGTGCCAGCAGCTTAGATTGGGGACAGGGGGCGCGGGAGCAGTTCTTC.

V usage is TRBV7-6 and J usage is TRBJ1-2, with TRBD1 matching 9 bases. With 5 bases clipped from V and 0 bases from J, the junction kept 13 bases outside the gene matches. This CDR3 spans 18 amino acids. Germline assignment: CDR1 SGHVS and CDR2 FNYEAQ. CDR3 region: CASSPFSTGGSSNYGYTF. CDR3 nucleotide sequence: TGTGCCAGCAGCCCCTTTTCGACAGGGGGATCCTCTAACTATGGCTACACCTTC.

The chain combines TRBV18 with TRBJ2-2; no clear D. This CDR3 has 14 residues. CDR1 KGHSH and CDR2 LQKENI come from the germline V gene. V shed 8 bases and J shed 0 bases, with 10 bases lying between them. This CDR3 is CASALGANTGELFF. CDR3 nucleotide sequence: TGTGCCAGCGCTTTGGGTGCGAACACCGGGGAGCTGTTTTTT.

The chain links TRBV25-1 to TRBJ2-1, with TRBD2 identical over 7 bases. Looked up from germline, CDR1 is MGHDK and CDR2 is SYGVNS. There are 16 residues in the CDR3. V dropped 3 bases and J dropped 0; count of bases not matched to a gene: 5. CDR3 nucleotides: TGTGCCAGCAGTGAGGCGGGCGGGAGCTCCTACAATGAGCAGTTCTTC. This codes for CASSEAGGSSYNEQFF.